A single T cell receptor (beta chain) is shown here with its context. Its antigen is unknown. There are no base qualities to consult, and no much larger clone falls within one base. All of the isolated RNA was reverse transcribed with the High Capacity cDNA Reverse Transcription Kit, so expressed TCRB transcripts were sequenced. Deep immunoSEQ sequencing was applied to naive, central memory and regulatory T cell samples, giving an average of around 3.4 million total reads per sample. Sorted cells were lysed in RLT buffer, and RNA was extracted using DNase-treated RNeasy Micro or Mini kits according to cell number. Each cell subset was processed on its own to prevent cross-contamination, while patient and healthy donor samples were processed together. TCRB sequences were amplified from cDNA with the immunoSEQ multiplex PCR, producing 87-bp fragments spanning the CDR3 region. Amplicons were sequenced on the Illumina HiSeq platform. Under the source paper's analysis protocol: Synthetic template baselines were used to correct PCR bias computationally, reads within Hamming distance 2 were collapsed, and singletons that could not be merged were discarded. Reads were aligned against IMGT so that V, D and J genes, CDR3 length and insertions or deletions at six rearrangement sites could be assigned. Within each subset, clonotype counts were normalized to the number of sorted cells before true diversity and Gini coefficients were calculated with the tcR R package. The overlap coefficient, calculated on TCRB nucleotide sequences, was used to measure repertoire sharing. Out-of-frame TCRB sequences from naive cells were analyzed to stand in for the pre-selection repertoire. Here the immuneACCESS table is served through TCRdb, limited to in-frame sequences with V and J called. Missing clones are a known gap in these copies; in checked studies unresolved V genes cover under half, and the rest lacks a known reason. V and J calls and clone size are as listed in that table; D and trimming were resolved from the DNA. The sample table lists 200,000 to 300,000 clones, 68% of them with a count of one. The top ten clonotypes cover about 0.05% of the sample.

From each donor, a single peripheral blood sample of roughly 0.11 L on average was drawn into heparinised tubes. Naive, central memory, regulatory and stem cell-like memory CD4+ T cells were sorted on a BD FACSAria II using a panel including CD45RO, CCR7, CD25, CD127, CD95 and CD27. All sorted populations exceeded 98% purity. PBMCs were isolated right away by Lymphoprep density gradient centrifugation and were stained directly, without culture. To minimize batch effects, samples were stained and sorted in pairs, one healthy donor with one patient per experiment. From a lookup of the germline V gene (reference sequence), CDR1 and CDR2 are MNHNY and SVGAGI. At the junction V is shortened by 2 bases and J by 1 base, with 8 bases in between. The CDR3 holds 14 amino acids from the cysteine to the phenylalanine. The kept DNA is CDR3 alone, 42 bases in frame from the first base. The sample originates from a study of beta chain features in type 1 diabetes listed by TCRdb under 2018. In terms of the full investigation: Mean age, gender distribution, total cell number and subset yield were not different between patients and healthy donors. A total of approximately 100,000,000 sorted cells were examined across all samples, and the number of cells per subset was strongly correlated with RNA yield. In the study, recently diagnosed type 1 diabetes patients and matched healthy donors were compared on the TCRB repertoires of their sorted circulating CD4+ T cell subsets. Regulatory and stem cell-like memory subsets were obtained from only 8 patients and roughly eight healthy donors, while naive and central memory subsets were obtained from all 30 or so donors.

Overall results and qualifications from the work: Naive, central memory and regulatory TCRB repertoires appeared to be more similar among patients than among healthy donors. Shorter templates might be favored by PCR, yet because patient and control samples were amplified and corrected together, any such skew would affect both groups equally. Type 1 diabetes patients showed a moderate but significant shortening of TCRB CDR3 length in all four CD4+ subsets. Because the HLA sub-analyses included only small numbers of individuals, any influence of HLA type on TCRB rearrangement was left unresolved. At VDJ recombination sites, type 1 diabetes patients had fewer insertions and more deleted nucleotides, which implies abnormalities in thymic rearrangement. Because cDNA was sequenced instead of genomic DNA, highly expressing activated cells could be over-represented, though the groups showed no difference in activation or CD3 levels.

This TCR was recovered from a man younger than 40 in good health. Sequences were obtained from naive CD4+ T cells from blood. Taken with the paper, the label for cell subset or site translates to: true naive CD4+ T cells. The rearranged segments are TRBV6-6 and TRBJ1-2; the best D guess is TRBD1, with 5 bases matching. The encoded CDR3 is CASSYPGRNYGYTF. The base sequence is TGTGCCAGCAGTTACCCGGGACGTAACTATGGCTACACCTTC.